This TCR beta chain was retrieved from a study of CXCR3-negative and CXCR3-positive naive CD8 T cells. Findings and limits, study-wide: Naive CXCR3-positive cells had TRB CDR3s more hydrophobic than those of CXCR3-negative naive cells. Memory, not naive, CXCR3-negative and CXCR3-positive cells differed in TRBV-TRBJ usage.

About this clonotype: As yet, its antigen is unknown.

5' RACE that incorporated UMI labels was used to prepare the TRB cDNA libraries. Reanalyzing the 5' RACE reads, TCRdb keeps one entry per CDR3 protein, without DNA. The repertoire shows roughly 63,000 distinct CDR3 sequences; the top ten hold over 4%. Triplicate sorts, approximately 290,000 cells apiece, were made for each CD8+ T cell subset. Definition of naive CD8+ T cells rested on a CD45RO-CCR7+CD27+CD95- profile. The germline CDR1 and CDR2 sequences are SQVTM and ANQGSEA. This CDR3 is built from 13 residues. V usage is TRBV29-1 and J usage is TRBJ1-4; TCRdb names TRBD1, which stays unverified in the absence of DNA. This receptor was obtained from a human donor in good health. Some clones in this sample may be carry-over from other donors' samples. Sequencing was done on a sample of naive CXCR3+ CD8+ T cells from blood. The subset: CD45RO-CCR7+CD27+CD95- naive CD8+ T cells expressing CXCR3 (TNR3+). The CDR3 protein is CSGTDTRLRKLFF.